Listed here are 7 T cell receptor beta chains from one sample, sequenced in a study of blood T cells in healthy people across ages. Together with a sample-barcoded 5' primer, a J-beta primer mix was included in a second PCR lasting about 7 to 12 cycles. TCRdb re-analysed the 5' RACE reads in MiXCR, keeping a single row per CDR3 protein. The repertoire holds about 1.5 million distinct CDR3 sequences, around 42% seen once, with approximately 7.9% in the top ten. The sequenced material came from blood. The receptors derive from a woman in her late teens or twenties in good health.

The chain uses TRBV10-3 and TRBJ1-2; 9 bases are shared with TRBD1. The CDR3 consists of 18 residues. V trimming: 2 bases; J trimming: 4 bases; junction bases outside the gene matches: 14. From germline, CDR1 is ENHRY and CDR2 SYGVKD. CDR3 in amino acids: CAISEPGTGIPTLYGYTF. The CDR3 DNA sequence: TGTGCCATCAGTGAGCCCGGGACAGGGATTCCTACACTCTATGGCTACACCTTC.

In its sample, this clonotype was seen a few times. The DNA of the CDR3 is TGTGCCAGCAGCCGACTCAGTGGTAGCTCCTACGAGCAGTACTTC. Amino acids: CASSRLSGSSYEQYF. The chain employs TRBV6-5 and TRBJ2-7; D gene uncertain. The CDR3 runs to 15 residues. V dropped 6 bases and J dropped 0 bases, with 15 bases sitting between them. From germline, CDR1 is MNHEY and CDR2 SVGAGI.

The chain recombines TRBV20-1 with TRBJ2-4; 10 bases line up with TRBD2. V trimming: 4 bases; J trimming: 13 bases; junction bases outside the gene matches: 28. Germline CDR1 and CDR2: DFQATT and SNEGSKA (reference sequence). There are 19 residues in the CDR3. CDR3 residues: CSAKVRRENEREGYNEQYF. The CDR3 nucleotides are TGCAGTGCTAAAGTTAGACGGGAAAATGAGCGGGAGGGTTACAATGAGCAGTACTTC.

A few counts support this clonotype. The V call is TRBV6-5, the J call TRBJ1-2; TRBD1 matches 8 bases. Losses at the gene ends were 6 bases for V and 4 bases for J; bases not matched to a gene: 10. Per germline, CDR1 MNHEY and CDR2 SVGAGI. The CDR3 consists of 15 residues. The CDR3 protein is CASSRGQGTFYGYTF. In nucleotides, the CDR3 is TGTGCCAGCAGCCGCGGACAGGGCACGTTCTATGGCTACACCTTC.

This clonotype was seen more than once but under ten times. This sequence joins TRBV3-1 and TRBJ2-1; 10 bases map to TRBD2. Germline CDR1 LGHDT, CDR2 YNNKEL (reference sequence). CDR3 length equals 16 residues. V dropped 4 bases and J dropped 4; count of bases not matched to a gene: 7. CDR3 in amino acids: CASSPGRTSGYNEQFF. CDR3 nucleotide sequence: TGTGCCAGCAGCCCAGGCCGGACTAGCGGTTACAATGAGCAGTTCTTC.

V and J are TRBV6-5 and TRBJ2-4; D remains ambiguous. With the DNA end fitting TRBJ2-7 better, the J assignment may be wrong. This CDR3 comprises 17 residues. Germline lookup yields CDR1 MNHEY and CDR2 SVGAGI. CDR3 nucleotide sequence: TGTGCCAGCAGTTACTCGATTGGCAAGGGCTTTACCTACGAGCAGTACTTC. This codes for CASSYSIGKGFTYEQYF.

J is TRBJ2-7 and V is TRBV2, with 8 bases that match TRBD1. TRBJ2-5 matches the DNA end more closely, so the J call is doubtful. The CDR3 has 12 amino acids. The germline CDR1 and CDR2 sequences are SNHLY and FYNNEI. The CDR3 coding sequence is TGTGCCAGCGGGACAGGCAGGCAGACCCAGTACTTC. Translated: CASGTGRQTQYF.